This TCR beta chain was sequenced during a study of blood T cell repertoires in COVID-19. Study-wide context: Donors in the United States, Italy and Spain gave samples during acute or convalescent COVID-19. PBMCs, B-cell-depleted T cells, or T cells provided the cDNA or gDNA that made up the material.

This clone was picked up a small number of times. Assay used: immunoSEQ multiplex PCR; TCRdb lists only in-frame clones, some missing. The sample has about 58,000 clones, roughly four fifths seen once. Recruited during active infection, patients (from Seattle) were subsequently followed longitudinally. Germline lookup yields CDR1 SGHKS and CDR2 YYEKEE (reference sequence). This CDR3 has 18 amino acids. The V and J ends lost 4 bases and 1 base respectively, with 24 bases between them. The sequence derives from a man between 60 and 70 years old with COVID-19, enrolled during active disease. The sequenced sample was peripheral blood. The chain combines TRBV5-5 with TRBJ2-7; possible D gene TRBD1, 6 bases. In nucleotides, the CDR3 is TGTGCCAGCAGCCGAGTTCCGGACAGAACCATATCATCCTACGAGCAGTACTTC. Translating gives CASSRVPDRTISSYEQYF.